The text below deals with one TCR beta chain. This clonotype was picked up a small number of times. Its target antigen remains unknown. No base qualities exist here, and no much larger clone lies one base off it. This specimen belongs to a study of T cell repertoires in cytomegalovirus infection (dated by TCRdb to about 2019). Background on the whole study: Recently identified HLA-C-restricted CMV epitopes, whose presentation resists viral immunomodulation, were targeted by peptide stimulations together with well-studied HLA-B-restricted epitopes. Donor HLA type was relevant to the analysis, because carriage of CMV infection together with the matching HLA type was indicated by public TCR beta signatures. Paper-wide results and their limitations: Cumulative frequency of public TCR beta family members discriminated carriers of CMV infection plus the relevant HLA type in this cohort and an independent roughly 350-donor cohort. The ex vivo response was dominated by HLA-C-restricted CMV-specific TCR beta clonotypes, and the single most frequent clonotype in two of eight donors was supplied by these HLA-C-restricted clonotypes.

These reads were obtained on an Illumina HiSeq 1500. The public reads were quality trimmed at Q25 with fastp and then assembled into clones with MiXCR by TCRdb, keeping productive beta chains. Entries are consolidated by CDR3 protein sequence, retaining the most common genes and DNA. In all, the sample holds approximately 83,000 distinct CDR3 sequences, and roughly a quarter of those were seen once. The biggest ten clones account for 50% of the sample. V and J lose 7 bases and 2 bases, and a span of 25 bases separates them. Via the germline V gene, CDR1 is SGHAT and CDR2 FQNNGV. Inclusive of the bounding cysteine and phenylalanine, the CDR3 is 18 residues long. The entry retains the CDR3 DNA only, 54 bases that are in frame from base 1. What the treatment or condition label conveys for this sample: in vitro stimulation with specific CMV peptide epitopes to enrich CMV-specific T cells.

This specimen was CD8+ T cells from cultured PBMCs, taken from culture after CMV antigen stimulation. The sequence is built from TRBV11-2 and TRBJ2-3; confidence is insufficient to name the D gene. This receptor was taken from a human donor in good health (CMV status not recorded). Some clones in this sample may be carry-over from other donors' samples. The CDR3 sequence is CASIDMGGTSINTDTQYF. The bases are TGTGCCAGCATCGATATGGGTGGCACTTCAATCAACACAGATACGCAGTATTTT.